The sequence of this T cell receptor beta chain was determined in a study of T cell responses to AZD1222 COVID-19 vaccine. Findings and caveats of the study: Two AZD1222 administrations were followed by greater Spike-specific TCR breadth and depth. No day 14 peak samples; only post-peak repertoires were characterized.

About this clone itself: Its specificity is unknown.

Germline V CDR1 and CDR2: SGHTA, FQGNSA. The CDR3 sequence is 14 residues long. V was pared by 2 bases and J by 5 bases, with 5 bases of the junction left unmatched. TCRdb keeps only in-frame clones here, not all; method: immunoSEQ multiplex PCR. This sample has around 130,000 clones, with about 90% found just once. The sample here was peripheral blood, taken on day 0 of AZD1222 vaccination. The chain links TRBV7-2 to TRBJ2-5; TRBD2 aligns across 7 bases. The source is an adult in good health. DNA of the CDR3: TGTGCCAGCAGCTTAAACGGGGGGAAGGAGACCCAGTACTTC. Translated: CASSLNGGKETQYF. Combining the CDR3 with reference TRBV7-2 and TRBJ2-5 gives the whole variable domain GAGVSQSPSNKVTEKGKDVELRCDPISGHTALYWYRQSLGQGLEFLIYFQGNSAPDKSGLPSDRFSAERTGGSVSTLTIQRTQQEDSAVYLCASSLNGGKETQYFGPGTRLLVL.